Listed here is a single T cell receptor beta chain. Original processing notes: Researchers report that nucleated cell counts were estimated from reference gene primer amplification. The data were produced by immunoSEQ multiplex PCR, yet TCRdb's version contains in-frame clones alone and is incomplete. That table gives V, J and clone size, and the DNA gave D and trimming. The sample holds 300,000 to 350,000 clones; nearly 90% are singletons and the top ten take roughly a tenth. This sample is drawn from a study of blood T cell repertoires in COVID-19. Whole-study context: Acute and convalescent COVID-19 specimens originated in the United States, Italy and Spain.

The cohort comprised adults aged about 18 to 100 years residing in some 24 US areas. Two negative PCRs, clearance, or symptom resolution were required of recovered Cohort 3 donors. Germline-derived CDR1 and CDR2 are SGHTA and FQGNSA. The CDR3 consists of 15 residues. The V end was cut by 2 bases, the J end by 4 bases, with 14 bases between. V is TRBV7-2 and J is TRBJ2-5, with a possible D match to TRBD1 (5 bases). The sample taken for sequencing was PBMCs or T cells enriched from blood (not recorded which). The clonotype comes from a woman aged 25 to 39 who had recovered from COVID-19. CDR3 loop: CASSLWFQGGETQYF. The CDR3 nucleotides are TGTGCCAGCAGCTTATGGTTCCAGGGTGGAGAGACCCAGTACTTC.